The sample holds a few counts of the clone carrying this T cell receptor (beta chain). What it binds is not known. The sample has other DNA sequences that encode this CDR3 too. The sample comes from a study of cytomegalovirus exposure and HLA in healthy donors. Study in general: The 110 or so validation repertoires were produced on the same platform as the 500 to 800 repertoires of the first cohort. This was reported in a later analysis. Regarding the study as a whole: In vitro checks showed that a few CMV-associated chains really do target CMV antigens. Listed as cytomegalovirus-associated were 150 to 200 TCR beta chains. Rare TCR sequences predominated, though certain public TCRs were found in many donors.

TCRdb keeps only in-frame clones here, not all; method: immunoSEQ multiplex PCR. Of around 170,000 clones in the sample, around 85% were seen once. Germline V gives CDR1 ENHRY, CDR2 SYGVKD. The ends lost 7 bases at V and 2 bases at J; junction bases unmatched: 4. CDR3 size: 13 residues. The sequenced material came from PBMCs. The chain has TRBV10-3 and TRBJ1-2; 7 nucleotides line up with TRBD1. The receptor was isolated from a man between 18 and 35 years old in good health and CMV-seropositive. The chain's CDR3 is CAITEDRNYGYTF. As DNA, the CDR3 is TGTGCCATCACCGAGGACAGGAACTATGGCTACACCTTC.